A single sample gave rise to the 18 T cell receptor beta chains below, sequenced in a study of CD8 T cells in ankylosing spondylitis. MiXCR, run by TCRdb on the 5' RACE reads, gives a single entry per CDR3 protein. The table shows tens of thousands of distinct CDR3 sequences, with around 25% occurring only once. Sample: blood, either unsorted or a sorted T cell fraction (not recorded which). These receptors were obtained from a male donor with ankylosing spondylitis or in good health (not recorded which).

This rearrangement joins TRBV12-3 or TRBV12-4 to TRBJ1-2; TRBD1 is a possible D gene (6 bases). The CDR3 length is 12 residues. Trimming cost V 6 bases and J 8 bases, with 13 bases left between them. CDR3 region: CASRTGTLGYTF. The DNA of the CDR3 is TGTGCCAGCAGAACCGGGACATTAGGCTACACCTTC.

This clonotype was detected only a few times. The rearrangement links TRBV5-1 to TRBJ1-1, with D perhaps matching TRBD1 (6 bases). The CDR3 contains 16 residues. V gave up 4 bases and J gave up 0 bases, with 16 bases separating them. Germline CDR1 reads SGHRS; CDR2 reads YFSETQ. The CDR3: CASSPSRGPVNTEAFF. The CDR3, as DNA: TGCGCCAGCAGCCCCTCCAGGGGCCCGGTGAACACTGAAGCTTTCTTT.

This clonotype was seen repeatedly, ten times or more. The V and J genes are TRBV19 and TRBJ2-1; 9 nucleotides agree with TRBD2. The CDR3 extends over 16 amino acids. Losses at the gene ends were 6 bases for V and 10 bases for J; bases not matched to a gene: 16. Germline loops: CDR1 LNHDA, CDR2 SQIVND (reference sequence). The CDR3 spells CASRGLAGPLIYEQFF. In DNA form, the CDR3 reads TGTGCCAGTAGAGGGCTAGCGGGGCCGCTTATATACGAGCAGTTCTTC. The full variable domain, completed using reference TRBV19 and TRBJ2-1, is DGGITQSPKYLFRKEGQNVTLSCEQNLNHDAMYWYRQDPGQGLRLIYYSQIVNDFQKGDIAEGYSVSREKKESFPLTVTSAQKNPTAFYLCASRGLAGPLIYEQFFGPGTRLTVL.

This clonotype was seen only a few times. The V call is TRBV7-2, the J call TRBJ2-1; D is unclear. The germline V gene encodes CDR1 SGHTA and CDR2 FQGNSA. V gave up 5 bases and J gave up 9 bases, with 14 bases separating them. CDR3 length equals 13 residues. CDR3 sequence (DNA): TGTGCCAGCAGCATCGGCCCCGTGGGTGAGCAGTTCTTC. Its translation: CASSIGPVGEQFF.

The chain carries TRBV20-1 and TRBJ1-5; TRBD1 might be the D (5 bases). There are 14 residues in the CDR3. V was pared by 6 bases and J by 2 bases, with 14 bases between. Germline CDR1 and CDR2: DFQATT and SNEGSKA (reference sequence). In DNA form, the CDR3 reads TGCAGTGCAAGGGAGGGGTTACGCAATCAGCCCCAGCATTTT. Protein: CSAREGLRNQPQHF.

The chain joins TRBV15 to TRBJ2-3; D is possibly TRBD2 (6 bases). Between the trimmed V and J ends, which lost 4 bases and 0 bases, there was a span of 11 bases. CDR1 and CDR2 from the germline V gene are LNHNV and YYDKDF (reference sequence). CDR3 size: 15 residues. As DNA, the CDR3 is TGTGCCACCAGCACAGGAGGGCAAAGCACAGATACGCAGTATTTT. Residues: CATSTGGQSTDTQYF.

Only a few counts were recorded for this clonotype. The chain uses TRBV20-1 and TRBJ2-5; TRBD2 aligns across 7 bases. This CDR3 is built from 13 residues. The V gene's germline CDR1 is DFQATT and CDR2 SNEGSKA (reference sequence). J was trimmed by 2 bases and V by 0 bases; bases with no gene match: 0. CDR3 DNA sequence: TGCAGTGCTAGAGAGGGGGGGCAAGAGACCCAGTACTTC. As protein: CSAREGGQETQYF.

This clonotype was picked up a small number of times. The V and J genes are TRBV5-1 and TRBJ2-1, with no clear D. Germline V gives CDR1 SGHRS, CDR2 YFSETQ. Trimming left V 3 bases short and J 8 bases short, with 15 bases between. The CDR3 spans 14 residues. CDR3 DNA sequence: TGCGCCAGCAGCTCTGGGCAATTTGTAGATGAGCAGTTCTTC. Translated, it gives CASSSGQFVDEQFF.

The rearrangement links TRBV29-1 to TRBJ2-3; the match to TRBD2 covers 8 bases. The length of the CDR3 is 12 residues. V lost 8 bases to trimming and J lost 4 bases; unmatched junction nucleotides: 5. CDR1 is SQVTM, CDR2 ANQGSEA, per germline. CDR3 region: CSPRGGADTQYF. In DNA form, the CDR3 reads TGCAGCCCCCGGGGGGGCGCAGATACGCAGTATTTT.

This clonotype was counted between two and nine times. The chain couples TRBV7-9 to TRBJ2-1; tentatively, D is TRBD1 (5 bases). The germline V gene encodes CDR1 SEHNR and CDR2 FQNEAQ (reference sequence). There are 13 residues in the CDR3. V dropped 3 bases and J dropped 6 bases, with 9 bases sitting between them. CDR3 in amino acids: CASSFGAGNEQFF. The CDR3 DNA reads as TGTGCCAGCAGCTTTGGGGCTGGCAATGAGCAGTTCTTC.

CDR3 sequence reads: CASSLGGHLYGYTF. In DNA form, the CDR3 reads TGTGCCAGCAGCTTAGGGGGACACTTATATGGCTACACCTTC. This chain connects TRBV11-2 to TRBJ1-2; perhaps TRBD1 as D (6 bases). Germline V gene sequence: CDR1 SGHAT, CDR2 FQNNGV. Deletions cut 1 base from V and 5 bases from J, with 11 bases between. There are 14 residues in the CDR3. Full variable domain (missing parts from reference TRBV11-2 and TRBJ1-2): EAGVAQSPRYKIIEKRQSVAFWCNPISGHATLYWYQQILGQGPKLLIQFQNNGVVDDSQLPKDRFSAERLKGVDSTLKIQPAKLEDSAVYLCASSLGGHLYGYTFGSGTRLTVV.

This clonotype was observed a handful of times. The CDR3 sequence: CSARDPRQVFDEKLFF. DNA of the CDR3: TGCAGTGCTAGAGATCCTAGACAGGTCTTCGATGAAAAACTGTTTTTT. This chain joins TRBV20-1 and TRBJ1-4; possible D gene TRBD1, 6 bases. The CDR3 is made up of 16 amino acids. V lost 0 bases to trimming and J lost 6 bases, with 17 bases between them. Germline V gene lookup returns CDR1 DFQATT and CDR2 SNEGSKA (reference sequence).

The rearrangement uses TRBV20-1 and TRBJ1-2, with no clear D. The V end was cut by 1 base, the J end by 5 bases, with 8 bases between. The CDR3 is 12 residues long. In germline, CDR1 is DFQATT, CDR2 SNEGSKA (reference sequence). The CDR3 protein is CSARGTDYGYTF. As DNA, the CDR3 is TGCAGTGCTAGAGGCACGGATTATGGCTACACCTTC.

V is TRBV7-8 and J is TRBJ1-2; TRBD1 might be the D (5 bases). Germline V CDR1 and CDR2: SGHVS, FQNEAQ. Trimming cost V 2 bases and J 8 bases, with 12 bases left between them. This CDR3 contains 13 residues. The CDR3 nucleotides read TGTGCCAGCAGCTTATACGCAGGGTACGGCTACACCTTC. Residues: CASSLYAGYGYTF.

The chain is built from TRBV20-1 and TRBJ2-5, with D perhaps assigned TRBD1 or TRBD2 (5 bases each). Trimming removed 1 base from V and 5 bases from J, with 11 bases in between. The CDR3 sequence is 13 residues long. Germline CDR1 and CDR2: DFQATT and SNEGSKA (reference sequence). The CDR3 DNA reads TGCAGTGCTAGAGTGGGACGGGCGGAGACCCAGTACTTC. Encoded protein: CSARVGRAETQYF.

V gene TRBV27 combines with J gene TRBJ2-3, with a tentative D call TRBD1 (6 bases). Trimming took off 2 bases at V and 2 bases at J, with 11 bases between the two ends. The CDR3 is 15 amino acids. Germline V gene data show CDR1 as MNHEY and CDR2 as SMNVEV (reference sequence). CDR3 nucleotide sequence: TGTGCCAGCAGTTTAGTCGACAGGACCACAGATACGCAGTATTTT. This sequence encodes CASSLVDRTTDTQYF.

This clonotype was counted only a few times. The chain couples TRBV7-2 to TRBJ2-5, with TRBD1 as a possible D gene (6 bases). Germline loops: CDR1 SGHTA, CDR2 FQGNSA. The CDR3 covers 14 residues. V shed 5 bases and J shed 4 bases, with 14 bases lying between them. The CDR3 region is CASSPQGSGETQYF. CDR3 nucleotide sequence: TGTGCCAGCAGCCCACAGGGAAGTGGAGAGACCCAGTACTTC.

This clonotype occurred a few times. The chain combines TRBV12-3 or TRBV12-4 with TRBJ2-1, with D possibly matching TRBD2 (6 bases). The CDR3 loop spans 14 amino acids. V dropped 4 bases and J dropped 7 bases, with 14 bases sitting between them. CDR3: CASSSRLDPNEQFF. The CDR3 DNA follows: TGTGCCAGCAGTTCCAGACTAGACCCTAATGAGCAGTTCTTC.